This is a list of T cell receptor beta chains from one sample in a study of identifying expanded T cells in peripheral blood. The table came from immunoSEQ multiplex PCR; TCRdb's copy has only in-frame clones and leaves some out. The sample lists approximately 100,000 clones, 88% occurring once. Sequencing was carried out using blood. These receptor sequences come from a person between 18 and 75 years old in good health. The CDR3 runs from the conserved cysteine through the conserved F or W. D genes are given only for firm matches. Clone size is shown for a subset of rows, as once, few, many or a class of expanded clone.

CASSSESSGGEKLFF,TGTGCCAGCAGCTCCGAGTCAAGTGGGGGAGAAAAACTGTTTTTT,.,TRBV7-9,.,TRBJ1-4
CASSLDNQYNEQFF,TGCGCCAGCAGCCTGGACAATCAGTACAATGAGCAGTTCTTC,once,TRBV4-1,.,TRBJ2-1
CASRPTLTGAVYTF,TGTGCCAGCAGACCAACCCTGACAGGGGCGGTCTACACCTTC,few,TRBV28,TRBD1,TRBJ1-2
CASSDGGKGTHYEQYF,TGCGCCAGCAGTGACGGAGGGAAAGGTACTCACTACGAGCAGTACTTC,.,TRBV10-1,.,TRBJ2-7
CATQRGGPHEQYF,TGTGCCACTCAGCGGGGGGGCCCCCACGAGCAGTACTTC,.,TRBV6-5,TRBD2,TRBJ2-7
CASSLDYDEQFF,TGTGCCAGCAGCTTAGATTACGATGAGCAGTTCTTC,once,TRBV13,.,TRBJ2-1
CASSLRTGNTIYF,TGTGCCAGCAGCCTCCGGACTGGAAACACCATATATTTT,.,TRBV5-4,.,TRBJ1-3
CSAGNYGYTF,TGCAGTGCGGGGAACTATGGCTACACCTTC,.,TRBV20-1,.,TRBJ1-2
CASSRGDRELNTIYF,TGTGCCAGCAGCAGAGGGGACAGGGAATTAAACACCATATATTTT,.,TRBV9,TRBD1,TRBJ1-3
CASSLLAGGGDEQFF,TGCGCCAGCAGCTTACTAGCGGGAGGGGGCGATGAGCAGTTCTTC,.,TRBV5-1,TRBD2,TRBJ2-1
CASSQFHPAEDTDTQYF,TGTGCCAGCAGCCAATTTCACCCAGCGGAGGACACAGATACGCAGTATTTT,.,TRBV14,.,TRBJ2-3
CASDDSGRASETQYF,TGTGCCAGCGATGACAGCGGGAGGGCCTCGGAGACCCAGTACTTC,.,TRBV2,TRBD2,TRBJ2-5
CASSTRLAGGGNTGELFF,TGTGCCAGCAGCACTCGACTAGCGGGAGGTGGAAACACCGGGGAGCTGTTTTTT,once,TRBV7-2,TRBD2,TRBJ2-2
CASSPDGVPVNTGELFF,TGCGCCAGCAGCCCGGACGGGGTCCCAGTTAACACCGGGGAGCTGTTTTTT,.,TRBV5-1,.,TRBJ2-2
CASRFRPNAEDSGTGGYTF,TGTGCCAGCAGGTTTAGGCCGAACGCCGAGGACAGCGGGACGGGCGGCTACACCTTC,.,TRBV7-9,.,TRBJ1-2
CASSEVFEKLFF,TGCGCCAGCAGTGAGGTGTTTGAAAAACTGTTTTTT,.,TRBV10-2,.,TRBJ1-4
CASERGNEQFF,TGTGCCAGCGAAAGGGGGAATGAGCAGTTCTTC,.,TRBV2,.,TRBJ2-1
CASSKTGSSYEQYF,TGTGCCAGTAGTAAGACAGGGAGCTCCTACGAGCAGTACTTC,.,TRBV19,TRBD1,TRBJ2-7
CASSLGDGIGVYEQYF,TGTGCCAGCAGCTTAGGAGACGGCATAGGAGTCTACGAGCAGTACTTC,.,TRBV11-3,.,TRBJ2-7
CAAGAAPSSSYNEQFF,TGTGCCGCTGGGGCGGCCCCATCCTCCTCCTACAATGAGCAGTTCTTC,.,TRBV10-3,.,TRBJ2-1
CASSLYLAGGTDTQYF,TGTGCCAGCAGCTTGTATCTAGCGGGGGGCACAGATACGCAGTATTTT,.,TRBV5-4,TRBD2,TRBJ2-3
CASSVEDRGTQYF,TGTGCCAGCAGCGTAGAGGACAGGGGGACGCAGTATTTT,.,TRBV9,TRBD1,TRBJ2-3
CASSLDPNQPQHF,TGTGCCAGCTCACTGGACCCTAATCAGCCCCAGCATTTT,.,TRBV18,.,TRBJ1-5
CASNPWETGTYEQYF,TGTGCCAGCAACCCCTGGGAGACAGGGACCTACGAGCAGTACTTC,.,TRBV28,TRBD1,TRBJ2-7
CASSQGVGLLTDTQYF,TGCGCCAGCAGCCAAGGGGTCGGTCTGCTCACAGATACGCAGTATTTT,.,TRBV4-3,.,TRBJ2-3
CASSPYWDVNTEAFF,TGTGCCAGCAGCCCCTATTGGGATGTAAACACTGAAGCTTTCTTT,.,TRBV9,.,TRBJ1-1
CASSPGQGGEQYF,TGTGCCAGCAGCCCCGGGCAGGGCGGCGAGCAGTACTTC,few,TRBV7-7,.,TRBJ2-7
CASSQEQGQGRSGYTF,TGTGCCAGCAGCCAAGAACAGGGGCAGGGGAGGAGTGGCTACACCTTC,.,TRBV4-2,TRBD1,TRBJ1-2
CASSIRLGVYEQYF,TGTGCCAGTAGTATACGACTAGGAGTCTACGAGCAGTACTTC,.,TRBV19,.,TRBJ2-7
CASYSLGNEQFF,TGCGCCAGCTACAGCCTTGGAAATGAGCAGTTCTTC,.,TRBV4-1,.,TRBJ2-1